Listed here are 27 T cell receptor beta chains from one sample, sequenced in a study of graft-versus-host responses after intestinal transplantation. The repertoire was sequenced with immunoSEQ multiplex PCR; TCRdb's copy has only in-frame clones and lacks some. The sample carries roughly 15,000 clones, approximately 62% recorded once. Graft specimens yielded both intraepithelial and lamina propria lymphocytes. The source material was ileum tissue, sampled 524 days after transplant. These receptors were obtained from a human patient who received an intestinal transplant, so some T cells may come from the graft donor.

This chain uses TRBV30 with TRBJ1-4; D call uncertain. V was pared by 5 bases and J by 3 bases, with 22 bases between. The CDR3 has 17 amino acids. Germline loops: CDR1 GTSNPN, CDR2 SVGIG (reference sequence). The CDR3: CAWARSGPLIPNEKLFF. The CDR3 nucleotides read TGTGCCTGGGCCCGATCAGGCCCTCTGATCCCTAATGAAAAACTGTTTTTT.

This clone was detected only once. The chain employs TRBV4-3 and TRBJ1-6; no reliable D call. V lost 1 base and J lost 10, with 8 bases in between. The CDR3 length is 13 residues. From germline, CDR1 is LGHNA and CDR2 YSLEER. The CDR3 loop is CASSQAGFSPLHF. CDR3 bases: TGCGCCAGCAGCCAAGCAGGCTTCTCACCCCTCCACTTT.

The chain links TRBV4-1 to TRBJ1-2; 9 bases align to TRBD1. The length of the CDR3 is 16 residues. CDR1 is MGHRA and CDR2 is YSYEKL in the germline V gene. V trimming: 0 bases; J trimming: 4 bases; junction bases outside the gene matches: 6. This CDR3 is CASSQEPGQGLYGYTF. DNA of the CDR3: TGCGCCAGCAGCCAAGAGCCGGGACAGGGTCTCTATGGCTACACCTTC.

The chain uses TRBV19 and TRBJ1-5, with D maybe TRBD1 (5 bases). V shed 7 bases and J shed 3 bases, with 16 bases lying between them. The CDR3 sequence is 15 residues long. The germline CDR1 and CDR2 sequences are LNHDA and SQIVND (reference sequence). Here the CDR3 DNA reads TGTGCCAGTACCGTGGGCGGCAGGGTCAATCAGCCCCAGCATTTT. The encoded protein is CASTVGGRVNQPQHF.

The rearrangement links TRBV19 to TRBJ1-2; D is ambiguous. The CDR3 totals 11 residues. V was trimmed by 5 bases and J by 5 bases, leaving 6 bases between them. The germline V gene encodes CDR1 LNHDA and CDR2 SQIVND (reference sequence). CDR3 in DNA: TGTGCCAGTAGTGGCAGGTATGGCTACACCTTC. Translated: CASSGRYGYTF.

The chain has TRBV6-6 and TRBJ2-7; 9 bases fit TRBD2. Germline trimming cut 5 bases from V and 2 bases from J; bases unmatched to any gene: 7. Germline loops: CDR1 MNHNY, CDR2 SVGAGI (reference sequence). This CDR3 comprises 15 residues. This chain's CDR3 is CASSSGGTTTYEQYF. In nucleotides, the CDR3 is TGTGCCAGCAGTAGCGGGGGGACGACTACCTACGAGCAGTACTTC.

This clone appeared a few times. J is TRBJ2-7 and V is TRBV18; the D gene is possibly TRBD1 (6 bases). Germline loops: CDR1 KGHSH, CDR2 LQKENI. Trimming took off 6 bases at V and 0 bases at J, with 12 bases between the two ends. The CDR3 is 14 amino acids. The CDR3 DNA sequence: TGTGCCAGCTCCGTAGACAGGATCTCCTACGAGCAGTACTTC. It is translated as CASSVDRISYEQYF.

J is TRBJ1-5 and V is TRBV6-5; D not certain. This CDR3 region has 14 residues. V lost 5 bases, J lost 0 bases, and 8 bases lay in between. Germline V gives CDR1 MNHEY, CDR2 SVGAGI. The CDR3 reads CASSRSDSNQPQHF. The CDR3 nucleotides are TGTGCCAGCAGTCGCAGCGATAGCAATCAGCCCCAGCATTTT.

This CDR3 is CASSLVPGAAFF. CDR3 nucleotides: TGTGCCAGCAGCTTAGTCCCAGGTGCAGCTTTCTTT. This chain joins TRBV13 and TRBJ1-1, with no clear D. Germline values: CDR1 PRHDT, CDR2 FYEKMQ (reference sequence). CDR3 size: 12 residues. The germline V and J ends were trimmed by 1 base and 10 bases, with 10 bases remaining between them.

In this sample, this clone turned up once. CDR3 amino acids: CAWSRAGGPADTQYF. The CDR3 nucleotides are TGTGCCTGGAGTCGCGCGGGGGGGCCGGCAGATACGCAGTATTTT. This sequence joins TRBV30 and TRBJ2-3; 9 nucleotides align to TRBD2. V was clipped by 2 bases and J by 4 bases; unmatched bases: 7. The CDR3 extends over 15 amino acids. Germline V lookup: CDR1 GTSNPN, CDR2 SVGIG (reference sequence).

The V call is TRBV19, the J call TRBJ1-2, with D uncertain. The germline V gene has CDR1 LNHDA and CDR2 SQIVND (reference sequence). Trimming pared 7 bases from V and 2 bases from J, leaving 11 bases between. This CDR3 is built from 13 residues. The CDR3 DNA follows: TGTGCCAGTACCCGCAACAAGAACTATGGCTACACCTTC. This codes for CASTRNKNYGYTF.

The chain uses TRBV6-5 and TRBJ1-1; 8 bases align to TRBD1. From germline, CDR1 is MNHEY and CDR2 SVGAGI. V shed 2 bases and J 1 base; nucleotides not matched to a gene: 0. The CDR3 length is 14 residues. The CDR3 DNA reads as TGTGCCAGCAGTTACGGGACAGGGAACACTGAAGCTTTCTTT. Its protein is CASSYGTGNTEAFF.

The rearrangement joins TRBV10-2 to TRBJ2-3; 9 nucleotides match TRBD2. Losses at the gene ends were 6 bases for V and 2 bases for J; bases not matched to a gene: 9. Germline-derived CDR1 and CDR2 are WSHSY and SAAADI. CDR3 length: 16 residues. In DNA, the CDR3 is TGCGCCAGCAGGGTGGGACTAGCCGTTAACACAGATACGCAGTATTTT. This gives the protein CASRVGLAVNTDTQYF.

The gene calls are TRBV9 and TRBJ1-2; 10 bases match TRBD1. The CDR3 spans 15 residues. V lost 4 bases to trimming and J lost 1 base; unmatched junction nucleotides: 4. Germline V gene data show CDR1 as SGDLS and CDR2 as YYNGEE. The CDR3 DNA reads TGTGCCAGCAGCCCCCGGACAGGGGGTAACTATGGCTACACCTTC. Translating gives CASSPRTGGNYGYTF.

The CDR3 DNA reads as TGCGCCAGCAGCCCTCGACAGGGAGGTTACGAGCAGTACTTC. It specifies CASSPRQGGYEQYF. V gene TRBV5-1 combines with J gene TRBJ2-7, with D possibly matching TRBD1 (7 bases). The CDR3 is 14 amino acids. The V end was cut by 4 bases, the J end by 4 bases, with 15 bases between. The V gene's germline CDR1 is SGHRS and CDR2 YFSETQ.

The rearrangement joins TRBV2 to TRBJ1-2, with D maybe TRBD1 (5 bases). Looked up from germline, CDR1 is SNHLY and CDR2 is FYNNEI. The CDR3 sequence is 13 residues long. Trimming took 8 bases from V and 3 from J, leaving 13 bases between them. Written as DNA, the CDR3 is TGTGCCAGCGGGGGGGGGTCAGACTATGGCTACACCTTC. Amino acids: CASGGGSDYGYTF.

V usage is TRBV12-1 and J usage is TRBJ1-4; the D call in the table, TRBD1, was not verified against the DNA. TRBV12-1 is a documented pseudogene. The CDR3 has 15 amino acids. CDR3 residues: CASSFAPQGHEKLFF. DNA for the CDR3: TGTGCCAGCAGCTTTGCGCCGCAGGGGCATGAAAAACTGTTTTTT.

V gene TRBV6-1 combines with J gene TRBJ2-5; D is possibly TRBD2 (7 bases). In germline, CDR1 is MNHNS, CDR2 SASEGT. Between the trimmed V and J ends, which lost 11 bases and 5 bases, there was a span of 18 bases. CDR3 length: 13 amino acids. Here the CDR3 DNA reads TGTGCCTCGGAGGGGGGGGCGGGGGAGACCCAGTACTTC. This sequence encodes CASEGGAGETQYF.

This clone appeared a few times. The gene calls are TRBV4-3 and TRBJ2-7; 7 bases are a match to TRBD1. The V gene end was trimmed by 0 bases and the J gene end by 4 bases; junction bases not matched to a gene: 9. The CDR3 has 16 amino acids. Looked up from germline, CDR1 is LGHNA and CDR2 is YSLEER. This CDR3 is CASSQDRKQGRYEQYF. DNA for the CDR3: TGCGCCAGCAGCCAAGATAGGAAACAGGGGAGATACGAGCAGTACTTC.

With respect to this clone: Other DNA sequences in the sample encode the same CDR3. The rearrangement links TRBV19 to TRBJ2-1; 11 bases map to TRBD2. Germline lookup yields CDR1 LNHDA and CDR2 SQIVND (reference sequence). This CDR3 is built from 15 residues. Trimming removed 1 base from V and 7 bases from J; junction bases left unmatched: 3. CDR3 sequence reads: CASSIGLAGGNEQFF. For the CDR3, the DNA is TGTGCCAGTAGTATAGGCCTAGCGGGGGGTAATGAGCAGTTCTTC.

This clone was detected once. The rearrangement uses TRBV5-4 and TRBJ2-7, with D perhaps matching TRBD1 (7 bases). CDR1 and CDR2 (germline): SGHNT, YYREEE (reference sequence). Trimming stripped 5 bases from V and 6 bases from J, with 21 bases between. The CDR3 loop spans 15 amino acids. CDR3 coding DNA: TGTGCCAGCAGTCTGGCAGGGGGGCTGTTCTCCGAGCAGTACTTC. Translated: CASSLAGGLFSEQYF.

In its sample, this clone was seen a few times. The chain carries TRBV13 and TRBJ2-3; no clear D. Trimming removed 2 bases at V and 0 bases at J, with 12 bases between. Germline-derived CDR1 and CDR2 are PRHDT and FYEKMQ (reference sequence). This CDR3 has 16 amino acids. In DNA form, the CDR3 reads TGTGCCAGCAGCTTAAATACCGCGTATAGCACAGATACGCAGTATTTT. Protein: CASSLNTAYSTDTQYF.

The chain combines TRBV4-3 with TRBJ1-1; 9 positions agree with TRBD1. The V gene's germline CDR1 is LGHNA and CDR2 YSLEER. Trimming cost V 5 bases and J 1 base; bases outside gene matches: 5. The CDR3 loop spans 15 amino acids. The CDR3 loop reads CASSFPGQGNTEAFF. The CDR3 DNA reads TGCGCCAGCAGCTTTCCGGGACAGGGGAACACTGAAGCTTTCTTT.

This clone occurred once. The sample holds other DNA sequences that translate to the same CDR3. This chain connects TRBV7-2 to TRBJ2-7; D is possibly TRBD2 (7 bases). Germline CDR1 is SGHTA and CDR2 is FQGNSA. The CDR3 has 16 amino acids. V was pared by 5 bases and J by 3 bases, with 20 bases between. This CDR3 is CASSLSRGGGSYEQYF. The DNA for the CDR3 is TGTGCCAGCAGCCTGAGTAGGGGGGGCGGAAGCTACGAGCAGTACTTC.

This clone was recorded only once. This chain links TRBV6-1 with TRBJ2-7, with D perhaps matching TRBD1 (6 bases). Trimming shortened V by 2 bases and J by 13 bases, and 15 bases separated the two germline ends. Looked up from germline, CDR1 is MNHNS and CDR2 is SASEGT. The CDR3 sequence is 12 residues long. As DNA, the CDR3 is TGTGCCAGCAGTGAAATATCCGGGACACTTTACTTC. Its protein product is CASSEISGTLYF.

This chain connects TRBV30 to TRBJ1-1; 8 nucleotides line up with TRBD1. V dropped 5 bases and J dropped 7; count of bases not matched to a gene: 12. Germline loops: CDR1 GTSNPN, CDR2 SVGIG (reference sequence). This CDR3 contains 14 residues. The CDR3 DNA reads TGTGCCTGGGGGGGGGACAGGACCGGCTTTGAAGCTTTCTTT. It specifies CAWGGDRTGFEAFF.

The V call is TRBV4-3, the J call TRBJ2-7; D might be TRBD1 (5 bases). V was shortened by 0 bases and J by 2 bases, with 8 bases between the two germline ends. The germline CDR1 and CDR2 sequences are LGHNA and YSLEER. CDR3 length equals 14 residues. CDR3 sequence: CASSQDIGAYEQYF. Written as DNA, the CDR3 is TGCGCCAGCAGCCAAGATATAGGGGCCTACGAGCAGTACTTC.